This is a list of T cell receptor beta chains from one sample in a study of blood T cell repertoires in COVID-19. Only in-frame clones appear in the TCRdb table, and some are missing; sequencing was by immunoSEQ multiplex PCR. The table shows about 240,000 clones, with 70% to 90% occurring only once. Sequencing was carried out using peripheral blood. The receptors shown here come from a woman between 70 and 85 years old with active or convalescent COVID-19. Each CDR3 is given with its conserved first and last residue. D genes are given only for firm matches. Only part of the rows carry a size: once, few, many, or a class if the clone is expanded.

clone_size	d_call	v_call	j_call	cdr3_nt	cdr3_aa
.	.	TRBV10-3	TRBJ1-5	TGTGCCATCAGTGACAGGGATCTTAGCAATCAGCCCCAGCATTTT	CAISDRDLSNQPQHF
.	.	TRBV24-1	TRBJ2-7	TGTGCCACCAGTGAGGGGACTGCCCCCTCCTACGAGCAGTACTTC	CATSEGTAPSYEQYF
once	TRBD2	TRBV7-3	TRBJ2-3	TGTGCCAGCAGCTTATTAGCGGGGGGGCCCACAGATACGCAGTATTTT	CASSLLAGGPTDTQYF
.	TRBD1	TRBV5-5	TRBJ1-5	TGTGCCAGCAGTCGGATGGGACAGGGCGGACAGCCCCAGCATTTT	CASSRMGQGGQPQHF
.	.	TRBV29-1	TRBJ1-1	TGCAGCGTTTCCGGGACACTGGGGGACACTGAAGCTTTCTTT	CSVSGTLGDTEAFF
.	.	TRBV12-5	TRBJ1-1	TGTGCTAGTGGTCTCGATGCAGCGGAGGAGGGGCTCACTGAAGCTTTCTTT	CASGLDAAEEGLTEAFF
.	TRBD1	TRBV25-1	TRBJ1-6	TGTGCTAGTAAGGGACAGGGGAATTCACCCCTCCACTTT	CASKGQGNSPLHF
.	TRBD1	TRBV10-1	TRBJ1-5	TGCGCCAGCAGTGGGCGAGGGACAGGGGACAGCAATCAGCCCCAGCATTTT	CASSGRGTGDSNQPQHF
few	TRBD1	TRBV15	TRBJ1-5	TGTGCCACCAGCTCCGACAGGGGTCCTCGGCCCCAGCATTTT	CATSSDRGPRPQHF
.	.	TRBV9	TRBJ1-4	.	CASSVGHGAIGLFF
.	TRBD1	TRBV5-1	TRBJ1-1	TGCGCCCTAGGCCTACAGGGGCTTCGGAACACTGAAGCTTTCTTT	CALGLQGLRNTEAFF
.	.	TRBV6-6	TRBJ2-6	TGTGCCAGCAGTTACGGGGGCGCGGGGGCCAACGTCCTGACTTTC	CASSYGGAGANVLTF
.	.	TRBV9	TRBJ2-3	TGTGCCAGCAGCGTACGTACTAACACAGATACGCAGTATTTT	CASSVRTNTDTQYF
.	TRBD1	TRBV7-8	TRBJ1-6	TGTGCCAGCAGCCTAGGACAGGGCAAATCACCCCTCCACTTT	CASSLGQGKSPLHF
.	TRBD2	TRBV11-2	TRBJ2-1	TGTGCCAGCAGCTCTCTAGCGGGGGCTTTAAATGAGCAGTTCTTC	CASSSLAGALNEQFF
.	.	TRBV5-5	TRBJ2-7	TGTGCCAGCAGCTTGAACGGCTACGAGCAGTACTTC	CASSLNGYEQYF
few	.	TRBV6-5	TRBJ1-6	TGTGCCAGCGGAGCAGGGCTAAATTCACCCCTCCACTTT	CASGAGLNSPLHF
.	.	TRBV12-3/TRBV12-4	TRBJ1-1	TGTGCCAGCAGTTTGAGCACAGACACTGAAGCTTTCTTT	CASSLSTDTEAFF
.	.	TRBV19	TRBJ2-5	TGTGCCAGTAGTATGTTCGAAGAGACCCAGTACTTC	CASSMFEETQYF
.	TRBD1	TRBV24-1	TRBJ1-4	TGTGCCACCAGTTCCGACAGGGGAGGGGAAAAACTGTTTTTT	CATSSDRGGEKLFF
few	.	TRBV18	TRBJ1-4	TGTGCCAGCTCACCTACGGGACATAATGAAAAACTGTTTTTT	CASSPTGHNEKLFF
.	.	TRBV6-6	TRBJ1-1	TGTGCCAGCAAATCCCTTCTGGCACAGAACACTGAAGCTTTCTTT	CASKSLLAQNTEAFF
.	.	TRBV2	TRBJ2-3	TGTGCCAGCAGTGAAGCGGATTCCGCGGGTACGCAGTATTTT	CASSEADSAGTQYF
medium-sized	.	TRBV12-2	TRBJ1-5	TGTGCAAGTCGCTTATTAGGGGGTCGGGACAGGGTGTATCAGCCCCAGCATTTT	CASRLLGGRDRVYQPQHF
once	.	TRBV20-1	TRBJ1-1	TGCAGTGCTGGCAGGGGAATGGAAGCTTTCTTT	CSAGRGMEAFF
.	.	TRBV6-4	TRBJ2-3	TGTGCCAGCAGTGACTCGGGAGGGGGGACTTCTTCTAGCACAGATACGCAGTATTTT	CASSDSGGGTSSSTDTQYF
.	TRBD2	TRBV6-1	TRBJ2-1	TGTGCCAGCAGTGCGGGACTAGCGGGGGGGAAACGTAATGAGCAGTTCTTC	CASSAGLAGGKRNEQFF